Below, 10 T cell receptor beta chains from the same sample are listed, as sequenced in a study of PD-1 blockade in classical Hodgkin lymphoma. Generated by immunoSEQ multiplex PCR, the TCRdb table keeps only in-frame clones and is missing some. Of about 21,000 clones listed, roughly 82% were seen once; the top ten hold 7.3%. The time point was: cycle 4 day 1 (C4D1), after about 6 weeks of nivolumab. Each patient relapsed following autologous stem cell transplantation, and prior brentuximab vedotin exposure differed. CD8+ T cell isolation from thawed PBMCs was performed by magnetic negative selection. The starting material was CD8+ T cells from blood, obtained before the fourth cycle of nivolumab. The receptor source for this set is a human donor with classical Hodgkin lymphoma.

This clone appeared once. V and J are TRBV19 and TRBJ2-1, with 10 bases fitting TRBD1. Germline V gene sequence: CDR1 LNHDA, CDR2 SQIVND (reference sequence). CDR3 length equals 16 residues. J lost 6 bases, V lost 2 bases, and 7 bases had no gene match. CDR3 protein: CASSISTGGAVNEQFF. CDR3 bases: TGTGCCAGTAGTATATCGACAGGGGGCGCGGTCAATGAGCAGTTCTTC. The variable domain in full, with the rest retrieved from reference TRBV19 and TRBJ2-1, is DGGITQSPKYLFRKEGQNVTLSCEQNLNHDAMYWYRQDPGQGLRLIYYSQIVNDFQKGDIAEGYSVSREKKESFPLTVTSAQKNPTAFYLCASSISTGGAVNEQFFGPGTRLTVL.

The rearrangement links TRBV6-1 to TRBJ1-2, with D hard to call. Trimming took off 2 bases at V and 4 bases at J, with 8 bases between the two ends. CDR3 length: 13 residues. Germline lookup yields CDR1 MNHNS and CDR2 SASEGT. This CDR3 is CASSEITAYGYTF. CDR3 DNA: TGTGCCAGCAGTGAAATCACGGCCTATGGCTACACCTTC.

V usage is TRBV28 and J usage is TRBJ1-4; 7 bases fit TRBD1. In germline, CDR1 is MDHEN, CDR2 SYDVKM. The junction had 7 bases not matched to a gene; V was cut back by 5 bases and J by 7 bases. This CDR3 is 14 amino acids long. The CDR3 reads CASSPPDRAEKLFF. The CDR3 bases are TGTGCCAGCAGTCCCCCCGACAGGGCTGAAAAACTGTTTTTT. The whole variable domain, remainder taken from reference TRBV28 and TRBJ1-4, is DVKVTQSSRYLVKRTGEKVFLECVQDMDHENMFWYRQDPGLGLRLIYFSYDVKMKEKGDIPEGYSVSREKKERFSLILESASTNQTSMYLCASSPPDRAEKLFFGSGTQLSVL.

The chain uses TRBV30 and TRBJ2-3; the match to TRBD1 covers 9 bases. V shed 2 bases and J 4 bases; nucleotides not matched to a gene: 7. CDR3 length equals 15 residues. Per the germline V gene, CDR1 is GTSNPN and CDR2 is SVGIG (reference sequence). CDR3 amino acids: CAWSHTGGVSDTQYF. The CDR3 nucleotides are TGTGCCTGGAGTCACACAGGGGGCGTCTCAGATACGCAGTATTTT.

This chain connects TRBV28 to TRBJ1-3; the D is unclear. The CDR3 covers 13 residues. V was cut by 11 bases and J by 1 base, with 12 bases left in between. From germline, CDR1 is MDHEN and CDR2 SYDVKM. Written as DNA, the CDR3 is TGTGCCGGCACGTGGGGATCTGGAAACACCATATATTTT. As protein: CAGTWGSGNTIYF.

The sample holds a few counts of this clone. V usage is TRBV7-6 and J usage is TRBJ2-7; TRBD2 is a possible D gene (6 bases). The CDR3 consists of 12 residues. V lost 8 bases, J lost 2 bases, and 10 bases lay in between. Germline CDR1 and CDR2: SGHVS and FNYEAQ. The CDR3 is CASGRGTYEQYF. The CDR3, as DNA: TGTGCCAGCGGGCGGGGCACCTACGAGCAGTACTTC.

This clone was counted between two and nine times. The chain joins TRBV2 to TRBJ1-6, with unresolved D. The CDR3 contains 14 residues. V dropped 7 bases and J dropped 5 bases, with 12 bases sitting between them. CDR1 and CDR2 (germline): SNHLY, FYNNEI. This CDR3 reads CASTRREDNSPLHF. The CDR3 DNA sequence: TGTGCCAGCACCCGGCGAGAGGATAATTCACCCCTCCACTTT. The entire variable domain, with the rest obtained from reference TRBV2 and TRBJ1-6, is as follows: EPEVTQTPSHQVTQMGQEVILRCVPISNHLYFYWYRQILGQKVEFLVSFYNNEISEKSEIFDDQFSVERPDGSNFTLKIRSTKLEDSAMYFCASTRREDNSPLHFGNGTRLTVT.

V and J are TRBV30 and TRBJ2-7; D is tentatively TRBD1 or TRBD2 (5 bases each). The CDR3 is 12 residues long. The germline V gene encodes CDR1 GTSNPN and CDR2 SVGIG (reference sequence). V lost 1 base, J lost 5 bases, and 9 bases lay in between. CDR3: CAWSGGDHEQYF. Written as DNA, the CDR3 is TGTGCCTGGAGTGGAGGGGACCACGAGCAGTACTTC.

The chain is built from TRBV5-6 and TRBJ1-5; a possible D gene is TRBD1 (5 bases). Deletions cut 0 bases from V and 2 bases from J, with 9 bases between. Germline lookup yields CDR1 SGHDT and CDR2 YYEEEE. The CDR3 is 15 amino acids. CDR3: CASSLVRDGNQPQHF. The DNA of the CDR3 is TGTGCCAGCAGCTTGGTGAGGGACGGCAATCAGCCCCAGCATTTT.

The V call is TRBV7-9, the J call TRBJ2-7, with D perhaps matching TRBD1 (6 bases). There are 13 residues in the CDR3. Germline assignment: CDR1 SEHNR and CDR2 FQNEAQ (reference sequence). Trimming removed 1 base from V and 6 bases from J, with 10 bases in between. CDR3 nucleotides: TGTGCCAGCAGCTTAGTGGGGGCCCCCGAGCAGTACTTC. This codes for CASSLVGAPEQYF. Using reference TRBV7-9 and TRBJ2-7 for the parts outside the CDR3, the full variable domain is DTGVSQNPRHKITKRGQNVTFRCDPISEHNRLYWYRQTLGQGPEFLTYFQNEAQLEKSRLLSDRFSAERPKGSFSTLEIQRTEQGDSAMYLCASSLVGAPEQYFGPGTRLTVT.